The next 20 T cell receptor beta chains were all read from a single sample in a study of blood T cell repertoires in COVID-19. TCRdb keeps only in-frame clones here, not all; method: immunoSEQ multiplex PCR. Of about 250,000 clones listed, approximately 84% are singletons. Sequenced: peripheral blood. The source is a man between 50 and 59 years old with acute or convalescent COVID-19.

This chain's CDR3 is CASSQDRLAGGETQYF. DNA for the CDR3: TGTGCCAGCAGCCAAGACAGACTAGCGGGAGGAGAGACCCAGTACTTC. V gene TRBV3-1 (or the pseudogene TRBV3-2) combines with J gene TRBJ2-5; 13 positions match TRBD2. Germline V CDR1 and CDR2: LGHDT, YNNKEL (reference sequence). The CDR3 is made up of 16 amino acids. The V gene end was trimmed by 0 bases and the J gene end by 4 bases; junction bases not matched to a gene: 2.

This clone has just one count. The chain joins TRBV6-5 to TRBJ2-2, with a possible D match to TRBD2 (5 bases). V was cut by 5 bases and J by 0 bases, with 10 bases left in between. The CDR3 has 15 residues. The germline V gene encodes CDR1 MNHEY and CDR2 SVGAGI. CDR3 sequence: CASSKLGSNTGELFF. The CDR3 DNA is TGTGCCAGCAGTAAACTAGGCTCGAACACCGGGGAGCTGTTTTTT.

The V call is TRBV5-1, the J call TRBJ1-2; 9 nucleotides match TRBD1. J lost 2 bases, V lost 1 base, and 9 bases had no gene match. This CDR3 is built from 17 residues. The germline gives CDR1 SGHRS, CDR2 YFSETQ. DNA for the CDR3: TGCGCCAGCAGCTTGACAACCCCGGGACAGGGAAACTATGGCTACACCTTC. It encodes CASSLTTPGQGNYGYTF.

This clone was seen a few times. The chain couples TRBV4-1 to TRBJ2-6; the D is unclear. V was trimmed by 2 bases and J by 0 bases, leaving 8 bases between them. Per germline, CDR1 MGHRA and CDR2 YSYEKL. The CDR3 extends over 16 amino acids. CDR3 nucleotide sequence: TGCGCCAGCAGCCAATATAGGAGCTCTGGGGCCAACGTCCTGACTTTC. Amino acids: CASSQYRSSGANVLTF.

V is TRBV6-1 and J is TRBJ2-1; TRBD2 matches 9 bases. In germline, CDR1 is MNHNS, CDR2 SASEGT. The CDR3 runs 20 residues. V lost 4 bases and J lost 0; bases outside the gene matches: 16. The chain's CDR3 is CASSVSGSGGTLSSYNEQFF. CDR3 in DNA: TGTGCCAGCAGTGTTTCGGGTAGCGGGGGAACCTTGAGCTCCTACAATGAGCAGTTCTTC.

This clone was seen a single time. The V gene is TRBV15, the J gene TRBJ1-4, with TRBD1 identical over 11 bases. The CDR3 is made up of 18 amino acids. Per the germline V gene, CDR1 is LNHNV and CDR2 is YYDKDF (reference sequence). The ends lost 1 base at V and 5 bases at J; junction bases unmatched: 9. DNA for the CDR3: TGTGCCACCAGCAGAGTCCGGACAGGGGGCGCTTTAAATGAAAAACTGTTTTTT. This gives the protein CATSRVRTGGALNEKLFF.

This clone was detected only a few times. The chain uses TRBV5-6 and TRBJ2-2; a weak D match, TRBD2 (5 bases). The CDR3 runs to 16 residues. The germline CDR1 and CDR2 sequences are SGHDT and YYEEEE. Between the trimmed V and J ends, which lost 3 bases and 0 bases, there was a span of 12 bases. The CDR3 DNA follows: TGTGCCAGCAGCTCGAAATTGAGGGCGAACACCGGGGAGCTGTTTTTT. This gives the protein CASSSKLRANTGELFF. Full variable domain (outside the CDR3, taken from reference TRBV5-6 and TRBJ2-2): DAGVTQSPTHLIKTRGQQVTLRCSPKSGHDTVSWYQQALGQGPQFIFQYYEEEERQRGNFPDRFSGHQFPNYSSELNVNALLLGDSALYLCASSSKLRANTGELFFGEGSRLTVL.

The gene calls are TRBV12-3 or TRBV12-4 and TRBJ2-7; weak D call: TRBD2 (7 bases). The ends were cut back, 6 bases at V and 5 bases at J, with 14 bases in the middle. The CDR3 spans 13 residues. Written as DNA, the CDR3 is TGTGCCAGCAGCCTAGGGGGGGCTAACGAGCAGTACTTC. This gives the protein CASSLGGANEQYF.

The chain combines TRBV9 with TRBJ1-1; 8 positions agree with TRBD1. The length of the CDR3 is 15 residues. V shed 2 bases, J shed 3 bases, and the junction held 6 bases outside the gene matches. Germline V gene data show CDR1 as SGDLS and CDR2 as YYNGEE. CDR3 amino acids: CASSVGTGDYTEAFF. The CDR3 bases are TGTGCCAGCAGCGTTGGGACAGGCGACTACACTGAAGCTTTCTTT.

The chain uses TRBV5-6 and TRBJ2-4; a weak D match, TRBD2 (6 bases). The CDR3 consists of 13 residues. CDR1 is SGHDT, CDR2 YYEEEE, per germline. Trimming left V 0 bases short and J 8 bases short, with 9 bases between. DNA for the CDR3: TGTGCCAGCAGCTTGGGGAGGGAGGACATTCAGTACTTC. This encodes CASSLGREDIQYF.

To note about this clone: Within the sample, other DNA sequences also encode this same CDR3. The gene calls are TRBV5-1 and TRBJ2-1, with 8 bases lining up with TRBD1. Germline loops: CDR1 SGHRS, CDR2 YFSETQ. The junction had 1 base not matched to a gene; V was cut back by 2 bases and J by 0 bases. The CDR3 consists of 15 residues. The CDR3 loop is CASSLTGGSYNEQFF. DNA of the CDR3: TGCGCCAGCAGCTTAACAGGGGGCTCCTACAATGAGCAGTTCTTC. Together with reference TRBV5-1 and TRBJ2-1, the CDR3 gives the full variable domain: KAGVTQTPRYLIKTRGQQVTLSCSPISGHRSVSWYQQTPGQGLQFLFEYFSETQRNKGNFPGRFSGRQFSNSRSEMNVSTLELGDSALYLCASSLTGGSYNEQFFGPGTRLTVL.

The V call is TRBV10-2, the J call TRBJ2-2, with TRBD1 identical over 10 bases. V shed 8 bases and J 7 bases; nucleotides not matched to a gene: 4. The CDR3 has 13 amino acids. CDR1 is WSHSY, CDR2 SAAADI, per germline. The CDR3 region is CASFDRGLGELFF. CDR3 coding DNA: TGCGCCAGCTTCGACAGGGGGCTCGGGGAGCTGTTTTTT.

J is TRBJ1-2 and V is TRBV6-1; 9 bases map to TRBD1. This CDR3 spans 13 amino acids. Germline V gene data show CDR1 as MNHNS and CDR2 as SASEGT. V dropped 3 bases and J dropped 8; count of bases not matched to a gene: 4. The CDR3 loop is CASSEGTGYGYTF. Here the CDR3 DNA reads TGTGCCAGCAGTGAGGGGACAGGGTACGGCTACACCTTC.

V usage is TRBV6-5 and J usage is TRBJ2-7, with TRBD2 as a possible D gene (6 bases). This CDR3 is built from 13 residues. Per germline, CDR1 MNHEY and CDR2 SVGAGI. V was trimmed by 6 bases and J by 3 bases, leaving 12 bases between them. The CDR3 loop is CASRGGVLYEQYF. CDR3 nucleotide sequence: TGTGCCAGCAGGGGCGGGGTCCTCTACGAGCAGTACTTC.

This sequence joins TRBV9 and TRBJ2-1; weak D call: TRBD2 (5 bases). There are 16 residues in the CDR3. Germline lookup yields CDR1 SGDLS and CDR2 YYNGEE. V dropped 4 bases and J dropped 8 bases, with 22 bases sitting between them. The CDR3: CASSNRTSLATYEQFF. CDR3 DNA sequence: TGTGCCAGCAGCAACCGAACTAGTCTGGCTACATATGAGCAGTTCTTC.

The CDR3 DNA follows: TGTGCCAGCTCAGCAACAACAGGGAACAATCAGCCCCAGCATTTT. It codes for CASSATTGNNQPQHF. The chain employs TRBV18 and TRBJ1-5, with D maybe TRBD1 (6 bases). Germline V CDR1 and CDR2: KGHSH, LQKENI. V was clipped by 5 bases and J by 3 bases, with 14 bases between them. This CDR3 contains 15 residues.

The rearrangement links TRBV5-1 to TRBJ2-2; 10 nucleotides match TRBD1. The CDR3 is 18 residues long. The junction had 10 bases not matched to a gene; V was cut back by 2 bases and J by 3 bases. Germline-derived CDR1 and CDR2 are SGHRS and YFSETQ. CDR3 in DNA: TGCGCCAGCAGCTTCATTATGAGAGGGACAGGGGACACCGGGGAGCTGTTTTTT. Protein sequence: CASSFIMRGTGDTGELFF.

This chain connects TRBV2 to TRBJ1-2; D ambiguous. Trimming shortened V by 7 bases and J by 5 bases, and 23 bases separated the two germline ends. The germline gives CDR1 SNHLY, CDR2 FYNNEI. The CDR3 totals 16 residues. CDR3 loop: CASIPDPESAVYGYTF. CDR3 DNA sequence: TGTGCCAGCATACCAGACCCGGAGTCAGCGGTTTATGGCTACACCTTC. Full variable domain (outside the CDR3, taken from reference TRBV2 and TRBJ1-2): EPEVTQTPSHQVTQMGQEVILRCVPISNHLYFYWYRQILGQKVEFLVSFYNNEISEKSEIFDDQFSVERPDGSNFTLKIRSTKLEDSAMYFCASIPDPESAVYGYTFGSGTRLTVV.

This clone showed up just once. The chain uses TRBV27 and TRBJ2-5; tentatively, D is TRBD1 (5 bases). Germline-derived CDR1 and CDR2 are MNHEY and SMNVEV (reference sequence). The V end lost 0 bases, the J end lost 3 bases, and 8 bases lay between the germline ends. The CDR3 has 14 amino acids. CDR3 nucleotide sequence: TGTGCCAGCAGTTTATCGACAGCAAAAGAGACCCAGTACTTC. Its translation: CASSLSTAKETQYF.

This clone was recorded once. V and J are TRBV11-3 and TRBJ1-4; D is perhaps TRBD1 (6 bases). The CDR3 is 15 amino acids. From germline, CDR1 is SGHNT and CDR2 YENEEA. The V gene lost 5 bases and the J gene lost 7 bases, with 17 bases spanning the gap. The CDR3, as DNA: TGTGCCAGCAGCCTAGGGGGGGGCAGTATTGAAAAACTGTTTTTT. Its translation: CASSLGGGSIEKLFF.